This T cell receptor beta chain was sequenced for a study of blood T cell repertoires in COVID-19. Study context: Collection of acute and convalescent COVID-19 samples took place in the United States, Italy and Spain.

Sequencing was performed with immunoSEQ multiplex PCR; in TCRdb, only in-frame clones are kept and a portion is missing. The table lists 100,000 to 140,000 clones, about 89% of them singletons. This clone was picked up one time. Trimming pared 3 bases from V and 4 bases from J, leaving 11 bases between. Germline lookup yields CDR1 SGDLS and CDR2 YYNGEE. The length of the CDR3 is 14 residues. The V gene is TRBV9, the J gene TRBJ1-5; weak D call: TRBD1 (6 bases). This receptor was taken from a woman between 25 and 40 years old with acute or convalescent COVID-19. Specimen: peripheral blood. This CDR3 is CASSDGTPNQPQHF. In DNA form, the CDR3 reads TGTGCCAGCAGCGATGGGACACCAAATCAGCCCCAGCATTTT.